These 31 T cell receptor beta chains originate from one sample sequenced in a study of T-cell reconstitution after alpha-beta-depleted transplantation in children. Preparation of the TCRbeta library was carried out with unique molecular identifiers. MiXCR, applied by TCRdb to the PCR reads, yields one record per CDR3 protein. There are some 500,000 distinct CDR3 sequences in the sample; approximately 30% occur only once, and approximately 2.3% lies in the top ten. Source: PBMCs from the stem cell graft donor, taken from the stem cell graft. These receptors were obtained from a human donor who donated a stem cell graft to a child with aplastic anemia.

This chain connects TRBV12-3 or TRBV12-4 to TRBJ1-2; D unclear. This CDR3 spans 13 amino acids. Trimming cost V 5 bases and J 3 bases, with 10 bases left between them. CDR3 residues: CASSQSSDYGYTF. The CDR3 DNA is TGTGCCAGCAGTCAGTCCAGTGACTATGGCTACACCTTC.

This clonotype was seen only a few times. V usage is TRBV7-9 and J usage is TRBJ1-2, with TRBD1 matching over 8 bases. The CDR3 is 12 amino acids. Germline V gene lookup returns CDR1 SEHNR and CDR2 FQNEAQ (reference sequence). After removal of 5 bases from V and 8 bases from J, the junction contained 4 bases not matched to a gene. CDR3 coding DNA: TGTGCCAGCAGCAGAGACAGGGGCGGCTACACCTTC. It yields the protein CASSRDRGGYTF.

This clonotype was recorded a few times. The CDR3 here is CASSYMAAGELFF. CDR3 bases: TGTGCCAGCAGTTACATGGCGGCCGGGGAGCTGTTTTTT. The chain has TRBV6-2 or TRBV6-3 and TRBJ2-2; no firm D call. V was clipped by 2 bases and J by 6 bases, with 7 bases between them. CDR1 is MNHEY and CDR2 is SVGEGT in the germline V gene. This CDR3 contains 13 residues.

A few counts support this clonotype. The CDR3 loop is CASTLDSYTEAFF. The CDR3, as DNA: TGCGCCAGCACCCTCGACAGTTACACTGAAGCTTTCTTT. The V call is TRBV5-1, the J call TRBJ1-1; tentative D call: TRBD1 (5 bases). V gave up 6 bases and J gave up 3 bases, with 12 bases separating them. The V gene's germline CDR1 is SGHRS and CDR2 YFSETQ. There are 13 residues in the CDR3.

The rearrangement joins TRBV7-2 to TRBJ2-3; D gene ambiguous. Germline V gene data show CDR1 as SGHTA and CDR2 as FQGNSA. The V and J ends lost 0 bases and 1 base respectively, with 5 bases between them. This CDR3 contains 14 residues. Here the CDR3 reads CASSLATGTDTQYF. CDR3 DNA sequence: TGTGCCAGCAGCTTAGCGACGGGCACAGATACGCAGTATTTT.

This clonotype turned up a few times. V usage is TRBV12-3 or TRBV12-4 and J usage is TRBJ1-1; tentative D call: TRBD1 (6 bases). This CDR3 comprises 13 residues. Trimming cost V 6 bases and J 7 bases, with 15 bases left between them. Here the CDR3 reads CASSGGTLVEAFF. Here the CDR3 DNA reads TGTGCCAGCAGCGGCGGGACACTTGTTGAAGCTTTCTTT.

For this clonotype: One base away lies a much larger clone, so this may be a sequencing read error. J is TRBJ2-3 and V is TRBV20-1; 12 positions match TRBD2. V was clipped by 6 bases and J by 5 bases; unmatched bases: 6. CDR3 size: 14 residues. Per the germline V gene, CDR1 is DFQATT and CDR2 is SNEGSKA (reference sequence). CDR3 in amino acids: CSAKRTSGVDTQYF. The CDR3 DNA reads as TGCAGTGCCAAGAGGACTAGCGGGGTAGATACGCAGTATTTT.

The rearrangement uses TRBV20-1 and TRBJ2-1; no reliable D call. Germline values: CDR1 DFQATT, CDR2 SNEGSKA (reference sequence). Deletions cut 6 bases from V and 2 bases from J, with 14 bases between. The CDR3 is made up of 14 amino acids. CDR3 amino acids: CSAPPPPTYNEQFF. The CDR3 DNA follows: TGCAGTGCCCCTCCCCCCCCGACCTACAATGAGCAGTTCTTC.

Note on this clonotype: A much larger clone sits a single nucleotide away, making a read error possible. This chain connects TRBV7-9 to TRBJ2-5, with 7 bases fitting TRBD1. The CDR3 covers 15 residues. CDR1 is SEHNR, CDR2 FQNEAQ, per germline (reference sequence). The CDR3 spells CVSSTHRRGTETQYF. The CDR3, as DNA: TGTGTCAGCAGCACACACCGCAGGGGGACAGAGACCCAGTACTTC. Filled out from reference TRBV7-9 and TRBJ2-5, the complete variable domain reads DTGVSQNPRHKITKRGQNVTFRCDPISEHNRLYWYRQTLGQGPEFLTYFQNEAQLEKSRLLSDRFSAERPKGSFSTLEIQRTEQGDSAMYLCVSSTHRRGTETQYFGPGTRLLVL.

The rearrangement links TRBV27 to TRBJ2-1; D might be TRBD2 (6 bases). Germline V gene data show CDR1 as MNHEY and CDR2 as SMNVEV (reference sequence). The CDR3 has 17 residues. Deletions cut 2 bases from V and 2 bases from J, with 16 bases between. CDR3 nucleotide sequence: TGTGCCAGCAGTTTAGGTAGCGGTACTAACCCCTACAATGAGCAGTTCTTC. Translating gives CASSLGSGTNPYNEQFF.

Regarding this clonotype: A read error may produce the germline difference seen at one junction end. The V call is TRBV28, the J call TRBJ1-1; perhaps TRBD1 as D (5 bases). The V gene's germline CDR1 is MDHEN and CDR2 SYDVKM. The CDR3 loop spans 13 amino acids. The CDR3 loop reads CASSVWGRTEAFF. The DNA for the CDR3 is TGTGCCAGCAGTGTATGGGGGAGGACTGAAGCTTTCTTT. Filled out from reference TRBV28 and TRBJ1-1, the complete variable domain reads DVKVTQSSRYLVKRTGEKVFLECVQDMDHENMFWYRQDPGLGLRLIYFSYDVKMKEKGDIPEGYSVSREKKERFSLILESASTNQTSMYLCASSVWGRTEAFFGQGTRLTVV.

The genes are TRBV20-1 and TRBJ1-4; 7 bases agree with TRBD1. Per germline, CDR1 DFQATT and CDR2 SNEGSKA (reference sequence). The trim removed 7 bases at V and 2 bases at J, leaving 7 bases unmatched. The CDR3 is 14 residues long. The DNA of the CDR3 is TGCAGTGTAAACTCACAGGGGACTAATGAAAAACTGTTTTTT. Its translation is CSVNSQGTNEKLFF.

The rearrangement uses TRBV2 and TRBJ2-3, with a weak D call TRBD2 (6 bases). CDR1 SNHLY and CDR2 FYNNEI come from the germline V gene. V was trimmed by 6 bases and J by 5 bases, leaving 18 bases between them. The CDR3 consists of 15 residues. This CDR3 reads CASSGREVRGDTQYF. The CDR3 DNA reads as TGTGCCAGCAGCGGCAGGGAGGTCCGGGGAGATACGCAGTATTTT.

The rearrangement uses TRBV12-3 or TRBV12-4 and TRBJ1-5; 10 bases agree with TRBD1. CDR3 length: 19 amino acids. V lost 1 base to trimming and J lost 5 bases; unmatched junction nucleotides: 14. The CDR3 is CASSLGQGVGQGKDQPQHF. CDR3 nucleotide sequence: TGTGCCAGCAGTTTAGGCCAGGGAGTGGGACAGGGGAAGGATCAGCCCCAGCATTTT.

This clonotype was detected a few times. V usage is TRBV29-1 and J usage is TRBJ1-2, with D maybe TRBD1 (6 bases). There are 13 residues in the CDR3. The ends were cut back, 4 bases at V and 6 bases at J, with 15 bases in the middle. CDR1 and CDR2 from the germline V gene are SQVTM and ANQGSEA. CDR3 coding DNA: TGCAGCGTTGTAGGGGGGGGTAAGGATGGCTACACCTTC. It is translated as CSVVGGGKDGYTF.

The rearrangement links TRBV5-4 to TRBJ1-2, with D hard to call. Per the germline V gene, CDR1 is SGHNT and CDR2 is YYREEE (reference sequence). CDR3 length: 14 residues. The V and J ends lost 3 bases and 2 bases respectively, with 11 bases between them. CDR3 DNA sequence: TGTGCCAGCAGCTCCGAGGTCCAGAACTATGGCTACACCTTC. Protein product: CASSSEVQNYGYTF.

The V call is TRBV18, the J call TRBJ1-2; perhaps TRBD1 as D (6 bases). V was clipped by 2 bases and J by 8 bases, with 12 bases between them. This CDR3 is 13 amino acids long. Per the germline V gene, CDR1 is KGHSH and CDR2 is LQKENI. The CDR3, as DNA: TGTGCCAGCTCACCAGCAGGGGTGGAAGGCTACACCTTC. It specifies CASSPAGVEGYTF. The whole variable domain, remainder taken from reference TRBV18 and TRBJ1-2, is NAGVMQNPRHLVRRRGQEARLRCSPMKGHSHVYWYRQLPEEGLKFMVYLQKENIIDESGMPKERFSAEFPKEGPSILRIQQVVRGDSAAYFCASSPAGVEGYTFGSGTRLTVV.

The chain combines TRBV20-1 with TRBJ2-5; D is undetermined. CDR1 DFQATT and CDR2 SNEGSKA come from the germline V gene (reference sequence). CDR3 length: 12 residues. Trimming pared 2 bases from V and 5 bases from J, leaving 9 bases between. The CDR3 DNA follows: TGCAGTGCTAGATATGGGTCCGAGACCCAGTACTTC. The encoded protein is CSARYGSETQYF.

This chain uses TRBV5-1 with TRBJ1-5, with 9 bases fitting TRBD1. Germline CDR1 and CDR2: SGHRS and YFSETQ. Unmatched junction bases numbered 5, after V lost 4 bases and J lost 6 bases. This CDR3 spans 14 amino acids. The CDR3 DNA reads TGCGCCAGCAGCGTCGGGACAGGGTCTCAGCCCCAGCATTTT. This translates into CASSVGTGSQPQHF.

The gene calls are TRBV12-3 or TRBV12-4 and TRBJ2-1, with D possibly being TRBD2 (6 bases). The CDR3 sequence is 16 residues long. V was trimmed by 3 bases and J by 1 base, leaving 13 bases between them. CDR3 bases: TGTGCCAGCAGTTTCATGGTAGGAGGGTCCTACAATGAGCAGTTCTTC. It encodes CASSFMVGGSYNEQFF.

This clonotype was seen a few times. The V and J genes are TRBV20-1 and TRBJ1-2; D may be TRBD1 (6 bases). The CDR3 spans 14 residues. Trimming took 6 bases from V and 0 from J, leaving 14 bases between them. Germline-derived CDR1 and CDR2 are DFQATT and SNEGSKA (reference sequence). DNA for the CDR3: TGCAGTGCCCCCCCCGGGGGCTCTAACTATGGCTACACCTTC. The encoded protein is CSAPPGGSNYGYTF.

The V gene is TRBV10-3, the J gene TRBJ2-5; D ambiguous. In germline, CDR1 is ENHRY, CDR2 SYGVKD. V was pared by 0 bases and J by 4 bases, with 9 bases between. CDR3 size: 14 residues. The CDR3 reads CAISESNQRETQYF. The CDR3 nucleotides read TGTGCCATCAGTGAGTCAAACCAGCGAGAGACCCAGTACTTC.

The chain uses TRBV7-2 and TRBJ2-7; TRBD2 is a possible D gene (6 bases). The CDR3 is 15 amino acids. The germline V gene encodes CDR1 SGHTA and CDR2 FQGNSA. V lost 1 base, J lost 0 bases, and 10 bases lay in between. CDR3 protein: CASSLGLAPSYEQYF. CDR3 in DNA: TGTGCCAGCAGCTTAGGTCTAGCGCCCTCCTACGAGCAGTACTTC. Filled out from reference TRBV7-2 and TRBJ2-7, the complete variable domain reads GAGVSQSPSNKVTEKGKDVELRCDPISGHTALYWYRQSLGQGLEFLIYFQGNSAPDKSGLPSDRFSAERTGGSVSTLTIQRTQQEDSAVYLCASSLGLAPSYEQYFGPGTRLTVT.

In its sample, this clonotype was seen a few times. The chain links TRBV27 to TRBJ2-1; D not certain. The germline V gene encodes CDR1 MNHEY and CDR2 SMNVEV (reference sequence). The CDR3 spans 13 residues. V lost 1 base and J 5 bases, leaving 6 bases between the germline ends. CDR3 region: CASSLLSDNEQFF. The CDR3 bases are TGTGCCAGCAGTTTATTATCGGACAATGAGCAGTTCTTC.

This clonotype was seen more than once but under ten times. The chain links TRBV12-3 or TRBV12-4 to TRBJ1-2; no clear D. Trimming took 5 bases from V and 4 from J, leaving 23 bases between them. The CDR3 length is 17 residues. The CDR3 protein is CASSNTGRGGVAYGYTF. The DNA for the CDR3 is TGTGCCAGCAGTAATACCGGACGAGGCGGAGTCGCCTATGGCTACACCTTC.

V and J are TRBV7-9 and TRBJ2-7; 7 nucleotides match TRBD1. The V and J ends lost 5 bases and 5 bases, in that order; junction bases with no gene match: 3. This CDR3 is built from 12 residues. Germline V gives CDR1 SEHNR, CDR2 FQNEAQ (reference sequence). The CDR3, as DNA: TGTGCCAGCAGCACAGGGGCCCACGAGCAGTACGTC. As protein: CASSTGAHEQYV.

The rearrangement joins TRBV5-1 to TRBJ2-5, with 9 bases identical to TRBD2. Germline loops: CDR1 SGHRS, CDR2 YFSETQ. This CDR3 spans 16 amino acids. The V and J ends lost 3 bases and 1 base, in that order; junction bases with no gene match: 7. The CDR3 region has the DNA TGCGCCAGCAGCTCGGGGACTAGCATATTCCAAGAGACCCAGTACTTC. Residues: CASSSGTSIFQETQYF.

This clonotype was seen a handful of times. V usage is TRBV20-1 and J usage is TRBJ2-3; 7 bases map to TRBD2. The CDR3 is made up of 15 amino acids. The V and J ends lost 6 bases and 0 bases, in that order; junction bases with no gene match: 9. CDR1 and CDR2 (germline): DFQATT, SNEGSKA (reference sequence). CDR3 amino acids: CSARANSGSTDTQYF. The CDR3 nucleotides read TGCAGTGCGCGCGCTAATAGCGGGAGCACAGATACGCAGTATTTT.

V gene TRBV29-1 combines with J gene TRBJ2-2, with 12 bases fitting TRBD2. This CDR3 is 15 amino acids long. J gave up 6 bases and V 4 bases, and 6 bases lay outside the gene matches. Germline assignment: CDR1 SQVTM and CDR2 ANQGSEA. The CDR3 region is CSVVGLAGFAGELFF. CDR3 DNA: TGCAGCGTTGTCGGACTAGCGGGATTTGCCGGGGAGCTGTTTTTT.

In regard to this clonotype: An end of the junction does not agree with germline; a read error may underlie this. V usage is TRBV29-1 and J usage is TRBJ2-1, with D possibly TRBD1 on 7 matching bases. Per the germline V gene, CDR1 is SQVTM and CDR2 is ANQGSEA. The CDR3 sequence is 12 residues long. This chain's CDR3 is CSARTGLRERFF. CDR3 nucleotides: TGCAGCGCCCGGACAGGTTTACGGGAGCGGTTCTTC.

The V and J genes are TRBV5-1 and TRBJ2-2, with D hard to call. The CDR3 has 13 amino acids. Looked up from germline, CDR1 is SGHRS and CDR2 is YFSETQ. Trimming took off 7 bases at V and 6 bases at J, with 13 bases between the two ends. DNA for the CDR3: TGCGCCAGCGCCGTAGGCTTGGCCGGGGAGCTGTTTTTT. Translation gives CASAVGLAGELFF.